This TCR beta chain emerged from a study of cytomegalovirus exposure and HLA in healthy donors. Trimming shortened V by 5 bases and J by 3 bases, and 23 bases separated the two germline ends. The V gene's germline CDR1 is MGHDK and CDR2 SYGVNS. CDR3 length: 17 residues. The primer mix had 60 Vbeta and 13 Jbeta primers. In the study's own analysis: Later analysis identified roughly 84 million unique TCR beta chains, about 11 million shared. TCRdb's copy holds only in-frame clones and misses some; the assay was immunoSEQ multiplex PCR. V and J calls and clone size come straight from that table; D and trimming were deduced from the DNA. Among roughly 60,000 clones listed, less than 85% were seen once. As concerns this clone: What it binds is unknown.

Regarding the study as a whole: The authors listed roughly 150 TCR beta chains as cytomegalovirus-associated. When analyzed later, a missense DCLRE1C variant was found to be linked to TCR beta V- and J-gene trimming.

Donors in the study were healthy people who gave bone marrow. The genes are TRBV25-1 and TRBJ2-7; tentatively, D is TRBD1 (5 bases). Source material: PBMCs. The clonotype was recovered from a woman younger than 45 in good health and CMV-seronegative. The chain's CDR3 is CASSTPARAGPLYEQYF. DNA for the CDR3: TGTGCCAGCAGTACCCCCGCCCGTGCAGGGCCTCTCTACGAGCAGTACTTC.